This T cell receptor beta chain was captured by sequencing in a study of blood T cells in healthy people across ages. With regard to this clonotype: Its antigen is still unknown. Compared with germline, one end of the junction differs, possibly owing to a read error.

A J-beta primer mix and a sample-barcoded 5' primer were used in a second PCR of about 7 to 12 cycles. TCRdb reprocessed the 5' RACE reads with MiXCR, giving one entry per CDR3 protein. The sample lists fewer than 800,000 distinct CDR3 sequences, about 21% occurring once. Study-wide results and limits: Strong correlation existed between TCR beta diversity and naive T cell percentage. Unknown donor CMV status possibly confounded expanded clonotype changes. Age advanced and TCR beta diversity per million T cells fell, roughly linearly.

The people who gave samples were healthy Caucasians from Russia, aged roughly 6 to 90. The TCR sequence derives from a man between 70 and 80 years old in good health. Material for sequencing was blood.

The chain's CDR3 is CTSSTGVYEQYF. The CDR3 DNA reads as TGTACCAGCAGTACAGGGGTCTACGAGCAGTACTTC. The chain has TRBV28 and TRBJ2-7; 7 bases match TRBD1. CDR1 and CDR2 (germline): MDHEN, SYDVKM. This CDR3 is built from 12 residues.